The TCR beta chain under discussion was sequenced for a study of blood T cell repertoires in COVID-19. Across the study: From the United States, Italy and Spain came samples of acute and convalescent COVID-19.

The CDR3 has 13 residues. The germline V gene has CDR1 LNHDA and CDR2 SQIVND (reference sequence). V was pared by 10 bases and J by 7 bases, with 16 bases between. Profiled with immunoSEQ multiplex PCR; TCRdb holds only in-frame clones, not every one. The table lists fewer than 65,000 clones, over 75% of them singletons. The material sequenced was peripheral blood. The clonotype originates from a woman aged 55-70 years with COVID-19, enrolled during active disease. The chain employs TRBV19 and TRBJ1-4, with D possibly matching TRBD1 (6 bases). The CDR3: CAIAGGRGEKLFF. Here the CDR3 DNA reads TGTGCCATTGCGGGGGGGCGCGGTGAAAAACTGTTTTTT.